This T cell receptor (beta chain) was recorded in a study of early T cells in non-severe SARS-CoV-2 infection. Looking at the study overall: The input, bulk RNA from unsorted whole blood, was sequenced, and chains were unpaired. Points from the study as a whole: The VDJdb matching leaned toward anti-spike CD8 responses and overlooked private and CD4 specificities.

Attachment of unique molecular identifiers was made to individual cDNA molecules. From the 5' RACE reads, TCRdb called clonotypes with MiXCR, one entry per CDR3 protein. The sample has around 79,000 distinct CDR3 sequences; around 11% are singletons. With V trimmed by 2 bases and J by 2 bases, 11 bases remained unmatched. This CDR3 comprises 17 residues. This clonotype came up many times. Its antigen is as yet unknown. The source is an adult who was a healthcare worker with PCR-confirmed SARS-CoV-2 infection or an uninfected control (not recorded which). This specimen consisted of whole blood, obtained at baseline. The V gene is TRBV12-3 or TRBV12-4, the J gene TRBJ2-5, with 7 bases aligning to TRBD2. The CDR3 sequence is CASSLQRDGTGQETQYF. As DNA, the CDR3 is TGTGCCAGCAGTTTACAGCGGGATGGAACAGGACAAGAGACCCAGTACTTC.